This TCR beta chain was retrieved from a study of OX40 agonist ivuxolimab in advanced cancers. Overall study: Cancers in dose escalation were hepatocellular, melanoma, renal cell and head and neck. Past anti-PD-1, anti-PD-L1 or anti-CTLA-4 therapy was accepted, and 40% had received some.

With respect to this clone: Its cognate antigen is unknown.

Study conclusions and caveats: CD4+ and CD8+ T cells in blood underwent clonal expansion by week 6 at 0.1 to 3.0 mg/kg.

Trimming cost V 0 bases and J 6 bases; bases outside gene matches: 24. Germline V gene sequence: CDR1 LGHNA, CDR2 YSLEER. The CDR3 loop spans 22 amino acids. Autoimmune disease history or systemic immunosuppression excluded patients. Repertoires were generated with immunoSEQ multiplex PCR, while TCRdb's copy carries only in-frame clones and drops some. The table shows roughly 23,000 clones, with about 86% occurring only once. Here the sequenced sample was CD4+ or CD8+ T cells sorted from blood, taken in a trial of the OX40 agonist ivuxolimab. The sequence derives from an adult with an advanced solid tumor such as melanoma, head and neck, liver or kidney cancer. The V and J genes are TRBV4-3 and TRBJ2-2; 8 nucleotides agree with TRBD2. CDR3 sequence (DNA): TGCGCCAGCAGCCAAGAAAAGGAGTTTGTTGGTTCGCGGCGGGAGGCGGCCGGGGAGCTGTTTTTT. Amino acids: CASSQEKEFVGSRREAAGELFF.